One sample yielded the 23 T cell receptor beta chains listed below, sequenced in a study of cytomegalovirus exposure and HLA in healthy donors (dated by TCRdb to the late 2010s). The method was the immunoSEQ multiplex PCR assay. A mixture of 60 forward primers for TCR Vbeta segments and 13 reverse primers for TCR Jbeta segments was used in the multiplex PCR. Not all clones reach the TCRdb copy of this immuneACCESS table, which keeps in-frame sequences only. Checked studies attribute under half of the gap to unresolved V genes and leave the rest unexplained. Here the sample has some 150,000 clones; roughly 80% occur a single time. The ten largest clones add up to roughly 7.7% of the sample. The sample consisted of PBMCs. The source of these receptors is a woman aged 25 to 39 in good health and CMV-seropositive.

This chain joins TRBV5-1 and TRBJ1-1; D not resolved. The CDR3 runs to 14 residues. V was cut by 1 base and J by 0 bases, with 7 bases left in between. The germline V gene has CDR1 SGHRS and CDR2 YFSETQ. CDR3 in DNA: TGCGCCAGCAGCTTGCGGGGTCTGAACACTGAAGCTTTCTTT. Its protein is CASSLRGLNTEAFF.

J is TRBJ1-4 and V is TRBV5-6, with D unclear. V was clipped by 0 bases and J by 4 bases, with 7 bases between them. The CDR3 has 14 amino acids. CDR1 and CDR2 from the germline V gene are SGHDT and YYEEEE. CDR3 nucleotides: TGTGCCAGCAGCTTGGACTTAAGTAATGAAAAACTGTTTTTT. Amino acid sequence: CASSLDLSNEKLFF.

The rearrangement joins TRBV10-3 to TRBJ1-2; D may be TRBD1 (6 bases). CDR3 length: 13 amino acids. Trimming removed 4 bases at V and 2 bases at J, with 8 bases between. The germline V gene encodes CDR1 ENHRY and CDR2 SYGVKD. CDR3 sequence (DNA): TGTGCCATCAGTGGTGGACAGAACTATGGCTACACCTTC. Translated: CAISGGQNYGYTF.

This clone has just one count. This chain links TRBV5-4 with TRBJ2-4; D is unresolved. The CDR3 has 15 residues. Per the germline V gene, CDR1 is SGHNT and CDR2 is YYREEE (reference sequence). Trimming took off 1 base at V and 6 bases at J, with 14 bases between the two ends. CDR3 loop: CASSLRVDLTNIQYF. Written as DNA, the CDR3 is TGTGCCAGCAGCTTGCGGGTCGATCTAACAAACATTCAGTACTTC.

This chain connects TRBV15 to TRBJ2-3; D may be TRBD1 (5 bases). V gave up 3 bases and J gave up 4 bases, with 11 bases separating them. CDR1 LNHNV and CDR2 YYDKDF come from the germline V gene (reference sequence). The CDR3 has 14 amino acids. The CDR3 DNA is TGTGCCACCAGCAGCAGGCAGGGCGCAGATACGCAGTATTTT. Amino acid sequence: CATSSRQGADTQYF.

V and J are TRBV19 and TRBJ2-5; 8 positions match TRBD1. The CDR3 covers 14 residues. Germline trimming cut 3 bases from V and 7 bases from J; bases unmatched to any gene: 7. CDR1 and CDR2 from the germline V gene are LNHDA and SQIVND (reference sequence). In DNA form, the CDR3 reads TGTGCCAGTAGTATGGCAGGGGGCGCAGGGACCCAGTACTTC. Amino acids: CASSMAGGAGTQYF.

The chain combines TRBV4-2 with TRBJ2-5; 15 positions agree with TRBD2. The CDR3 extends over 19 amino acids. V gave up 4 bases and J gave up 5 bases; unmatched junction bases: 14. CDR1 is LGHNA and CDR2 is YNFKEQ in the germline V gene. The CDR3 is CASSLAGTSGGPGVETQYF. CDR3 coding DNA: TGTGCCAGCAGCCTCGCCGGGACTAGCGGGGGGCCAGGGGTGGAGACCCAGTACTTC.

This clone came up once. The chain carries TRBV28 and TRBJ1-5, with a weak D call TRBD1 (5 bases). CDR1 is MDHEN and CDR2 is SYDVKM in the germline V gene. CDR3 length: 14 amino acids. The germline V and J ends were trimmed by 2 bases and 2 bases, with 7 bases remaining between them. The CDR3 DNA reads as TGTGCCAGCAGTTTAACGGGGGGCAATCAGCCCCAGCATTTT. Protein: CASSLTGGNQPQHF.

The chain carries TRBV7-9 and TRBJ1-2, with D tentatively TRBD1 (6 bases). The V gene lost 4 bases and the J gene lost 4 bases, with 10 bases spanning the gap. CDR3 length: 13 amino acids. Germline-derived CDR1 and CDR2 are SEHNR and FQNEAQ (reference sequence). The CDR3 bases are TGTGCCAGCAGCTCCCGGGACACCTATGGCTACACCTTC. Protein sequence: CASSSRDTYGYTF.

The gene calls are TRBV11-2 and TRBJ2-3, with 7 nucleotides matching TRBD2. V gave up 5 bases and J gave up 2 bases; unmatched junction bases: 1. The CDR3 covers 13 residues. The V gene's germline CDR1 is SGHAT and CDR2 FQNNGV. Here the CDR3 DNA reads TGTGCCAGCAGCCGGGGGGACACAGATACGCAGTATTTT. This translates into CASSRGDTDTQYF.

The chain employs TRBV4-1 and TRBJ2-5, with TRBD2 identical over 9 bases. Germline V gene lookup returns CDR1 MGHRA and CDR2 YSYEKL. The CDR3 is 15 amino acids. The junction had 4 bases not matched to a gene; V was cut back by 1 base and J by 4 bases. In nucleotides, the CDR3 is TGCGCCAGCAGCCAAGGGACTAGCGAGCGAGAGACCCAGTACTTC. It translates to CASSQGTSERETQYF.

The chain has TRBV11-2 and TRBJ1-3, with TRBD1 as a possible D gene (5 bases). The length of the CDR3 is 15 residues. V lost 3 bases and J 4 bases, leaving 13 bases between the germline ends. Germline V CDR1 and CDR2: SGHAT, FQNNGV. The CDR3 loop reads CASSFIQGGGNTIYF. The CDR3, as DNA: TGTGCCAGCAGCTTTATCCAGGGTGGGGGAAACACCATATATTTT.

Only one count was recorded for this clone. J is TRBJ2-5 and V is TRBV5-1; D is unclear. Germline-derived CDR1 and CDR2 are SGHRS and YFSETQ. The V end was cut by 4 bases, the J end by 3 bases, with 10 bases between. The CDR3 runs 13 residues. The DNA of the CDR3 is TGCGCCAGCAGCCTGTACGCGGAAGAGACCCAGTACTTC. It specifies CASSLYAEETQYF.

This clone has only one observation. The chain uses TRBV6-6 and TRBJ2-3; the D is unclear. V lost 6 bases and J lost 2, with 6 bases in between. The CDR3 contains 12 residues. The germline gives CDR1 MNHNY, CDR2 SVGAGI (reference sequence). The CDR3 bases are TGTGCCAGCAGCTTTTCCACAGATACGCAGTATTTT. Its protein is CASSFSTDTQYF.

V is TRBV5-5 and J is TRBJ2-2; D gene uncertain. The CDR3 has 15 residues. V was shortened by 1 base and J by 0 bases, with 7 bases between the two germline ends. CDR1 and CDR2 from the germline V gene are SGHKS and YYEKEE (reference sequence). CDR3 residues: CASSLISANTGELFF. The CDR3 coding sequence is TGTGCCAGCAGCTTGATCAGCGCGAACACCGGGGAGCTGTTTTTT.

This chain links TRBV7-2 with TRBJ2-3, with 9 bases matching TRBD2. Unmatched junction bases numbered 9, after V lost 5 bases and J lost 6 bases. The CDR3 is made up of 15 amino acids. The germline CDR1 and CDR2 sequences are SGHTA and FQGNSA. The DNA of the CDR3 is TGTGCCAGCAGCCCTAGCGGGACGAGCTATGATACGCAGTATTTT. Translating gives CASSPSGTSYDTQYF.

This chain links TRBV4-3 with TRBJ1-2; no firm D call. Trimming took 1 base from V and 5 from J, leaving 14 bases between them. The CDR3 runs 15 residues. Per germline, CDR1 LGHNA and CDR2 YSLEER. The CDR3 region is CASSQAGLQWYGYTF. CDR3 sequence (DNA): TGCGCCAGCAGCCAAGCAGGCCTTCAATGGTATGGCTACACCTTC.

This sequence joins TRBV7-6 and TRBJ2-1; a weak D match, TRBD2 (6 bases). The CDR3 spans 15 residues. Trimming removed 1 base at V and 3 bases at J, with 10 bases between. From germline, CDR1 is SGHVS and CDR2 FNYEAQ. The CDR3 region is CASSLGGSGYNEQFF. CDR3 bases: TGTGCCAGCAGCTTAGGGGGTAGCGGCTACAATGAGCAGTTCTTC.

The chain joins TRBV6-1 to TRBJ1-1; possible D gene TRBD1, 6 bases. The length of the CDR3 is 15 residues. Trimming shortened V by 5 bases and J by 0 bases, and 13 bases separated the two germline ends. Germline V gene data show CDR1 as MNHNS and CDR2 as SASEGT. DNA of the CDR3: TGTGCCAGCAGTTCCCAGACAGGAATGAACACTGAAGCTTTCTTT. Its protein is CASSSQTGMNTEAFF.

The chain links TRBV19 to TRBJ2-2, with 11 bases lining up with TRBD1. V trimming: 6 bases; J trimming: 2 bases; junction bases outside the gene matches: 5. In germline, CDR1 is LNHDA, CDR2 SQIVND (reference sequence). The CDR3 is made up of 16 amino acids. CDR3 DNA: TGTGCCAGTAGGCCGGGACAGGGGGTAAACACCGGGGAGCTGTTTTTT. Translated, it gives CASRPGQGVNTGELFF.

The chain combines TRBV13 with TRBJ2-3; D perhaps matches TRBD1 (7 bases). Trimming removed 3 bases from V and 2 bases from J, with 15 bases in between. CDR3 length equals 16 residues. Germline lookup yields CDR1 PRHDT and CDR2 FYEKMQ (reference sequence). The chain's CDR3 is CASSLRGRGTTDTQYF. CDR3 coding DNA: TGTGCCAGCAGCTTGAGGGGGCGGGGAACCACAGATACGCAGTATTTT.

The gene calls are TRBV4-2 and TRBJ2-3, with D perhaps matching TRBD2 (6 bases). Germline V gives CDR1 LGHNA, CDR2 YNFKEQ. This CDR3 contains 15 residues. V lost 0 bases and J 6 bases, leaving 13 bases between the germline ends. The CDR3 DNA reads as TGTGCCAGCAGCCAAGAGGGGCTAGGGAGGGATACGCAGTATTTT. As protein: CASSQEGLGRDTQYF.

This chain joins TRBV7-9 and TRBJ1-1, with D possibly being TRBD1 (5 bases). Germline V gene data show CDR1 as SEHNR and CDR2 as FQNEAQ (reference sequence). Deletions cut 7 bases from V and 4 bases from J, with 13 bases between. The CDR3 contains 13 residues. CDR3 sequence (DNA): TGTGCCAGCAACCCTCTGGGGGGCACTGAAGCTTTCTTT. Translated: CASNPLGGTEAFF.